This T cell receptor beta chain was identified during a study of blood T cell repertoires in COVID-19. On the study more broadly: The samples span acute and convalescent COVID-19 from the United States, Italy and Spain. T cells, B-cell-depleted T cells, or PBMCs provided the cDNA or gDNA that served as material.

Original handling: Cell counts per sample came from amplifying reference gene primers. Some clones are missing from TCRdb's copy, which holds only in-frame ones; the method was immunoSEQ multiplex PCR. D and trimming come from the DNA, and the V and J calls and clone size come from that table. The data show approximately 250,000 clones, with about 82% seen just once and approximately 6.3% held by the top ten. V trimming: 6 bases; J trimming: 5 bases; junction bases outside the gene matches: 11. CDR3 length equals 16 residues. Germline CDR1 and CDR2: SEHNR and FQNEAQ (reference sequence). The genes are TRBV7-9 and TRBJ2-5; 11 bases fit TRBD1. The source of this sequence is a woman aged 55 to 70 with active or convalescent COVID-19. The sample consisted of peripheral blood. The chain's CDR3 is CASSLGQGAASETQYF. Here the CDR3 DNA reads TGTGCCAGCAGTCTCGGACAGGGGGCTGCATCGGAGACCCAGTACTTC.